This T cell receptor beta chain was documented in a study of early T cells in non-severe SARS-CoV-2 infection (dated by TCRdb to the early 2020s). At the level of the whole study: Because TCR sequencing was done on bulk RNA from unsorted whole blood, the alpha and beta chains could not be paired.

The investigation overall reported the following: VDJdb matching was skewed toward anti-spike CD8 responses and likely underestimated virus-specific expansions, missing private and CD4 specificities.

CDR1 and CDR2 (SEHNR, FQNEAQ) derive from the germline V gene (reference sequence). From the cysteine through the phenylalanine, the CDR3 covers 11 amino acids. Only the CDR3 DNA stays, 33 bases, in frame from base 1. V sheds 9 bases and J sheds 8 bases, leaving 11 bases between their ends. The library was generated by 5' RACE. Reads for this sample came from a NextSeq 500. In the TCR library protocol, unique molecular identifiers were attached to individual cDNA molecules to correct for PCR bias and sequencing error. TCR alpha and beta chains were both sequenced, and the abundances of alpha and beta sequences in each sample were closely correlated with each other. As for the original processing: Decombinator V4 was used to perform V gene, J gene and CDR3 annotation of TCR sequences. TCRs were defined as expanded if a significant change between any two time points was detected under a Poisson model with p below 0.0001. Abundances of TCRs were expressed as counts per million after normalisation to the total number of TCRs sequenced in each sample. MAIT TCRs were defined by TRAV1-2 paired with TRAJ12, TRAJ20 or TRAJ33, and iNKT TCRs by TRAV10 paired with TRAJ18. A search of VDJdb, accessed on 1 November 2021, was run for TCRs annotated to CMV, EBV and SARS-CoV-2, with TCRs annotated for multiple antigens excluded. The public reads were run again by TCRdb, first through fastp at Q25 and then through MiXCR, and only productive beta chains were kept. A single entry per CDR3 protein holds the most common genes and DNA from its merged rows. The V and J calls and clone size come from TCRdb's table, not from the authors' own analysis. Present in this sample are around 80,000 distinct CDR3 sequences, roughly 13% of which were seen just once. The leading ten clones occupy approximately 6.5% of the sample.

This clonotype was found once. The antigen it recognizes is unknown. Per-base quality was not reported, and no clone a single base away is much larger than it. A single read makes a weak case. A case-control design nested within a healthcare worker cohort in London, UK, was used, with weekly nasopharyngeal swab PCR tests and blood sampling performed. Healthcare workers were enrolled in the week of the UK lockdown, from 23 to 31 March 2020, and were followed every week for up to roughly 15 weeks. The TCR was taken from an adult who was a healthcare worker with PCR-confirmed SARS-CoV-2 infection or an uninfected control (not recorded which). Recombination joined TRBV7-9 with TRBJ2-1; the best D guess is TRBD1, with 6 bases matching. Sample: whole blood. The CDR3 has the sequence CASTGMDEQFF. The sequence in DNA is TGTGCCAGTACAGGGATGGATGAGCAGTTCTTC. The CDR3, completed at both ends by the reference TRBV7-9 and TRBJ2-1 genes, gives the full variable domain DTGVSQNPRHKITKRGQNVTFRCDPISEHNRLYWYRQTLGQGPEFLTYFQNEAQLEKSRLLSDRFSAERPKGSFSTLEIQRTEQGDSAMYLCASTGMDEQFFGPGTRLTVL.